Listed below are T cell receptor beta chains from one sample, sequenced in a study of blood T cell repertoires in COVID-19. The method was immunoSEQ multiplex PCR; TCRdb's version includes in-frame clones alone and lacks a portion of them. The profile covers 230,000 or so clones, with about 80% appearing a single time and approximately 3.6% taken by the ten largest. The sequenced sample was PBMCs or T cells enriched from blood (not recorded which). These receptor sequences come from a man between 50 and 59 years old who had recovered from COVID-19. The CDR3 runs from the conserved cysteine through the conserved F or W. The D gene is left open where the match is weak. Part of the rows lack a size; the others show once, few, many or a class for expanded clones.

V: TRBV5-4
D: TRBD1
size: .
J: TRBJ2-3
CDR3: CASSLNTGGFFTDTQYF
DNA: TGTGCCAGCAGCTTAAACACAGGGGGTTTCTTCACAGATACGCAGTATTTT

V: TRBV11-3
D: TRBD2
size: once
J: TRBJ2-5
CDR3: CASSLGRLAGGPQETQYF
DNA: TGTGCCAGCAGCTTAGGAAGACTAGCGGGAGGGCCGCAAGAGACCCAGTACTTC

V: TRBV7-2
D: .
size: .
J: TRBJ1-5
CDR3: CASSLTPGQPQHF
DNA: TGTGCCAGCAGCTTAACCCCAGGGCAGCCCCAGCATTTT

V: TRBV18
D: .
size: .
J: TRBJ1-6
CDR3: CASSLGGTQNSPLHF
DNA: TGTGCCAGCTCACTCGGGGGAACTCAGAATTCACCCCTCCACTTT

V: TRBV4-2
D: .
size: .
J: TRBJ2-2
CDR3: CASSQDRGTGELFF
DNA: TGTGCCAGCAGCCAAGACCGGGGCACCGGGGAGCTGTTTTTT

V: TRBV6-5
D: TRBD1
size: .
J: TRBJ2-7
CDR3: CASSYPSTGGFYEQYF
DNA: TGTGCCAGCAGTTACCCCTCGACAGGGGGATTCTACGAGCAGTACTTC

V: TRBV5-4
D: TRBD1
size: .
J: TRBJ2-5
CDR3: CASSQDRSETQYF
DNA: TGTGCCAGCAGCCAGGACAGGTCGGAGACCCAGTACTTC

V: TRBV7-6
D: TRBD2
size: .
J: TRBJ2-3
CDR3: CASTTRRAGGPSEDTQYF
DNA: TGTGCCAGCACCACGAGACGGGCGGGAGGCCCTTCGGAAGATACGCAGTATTTT

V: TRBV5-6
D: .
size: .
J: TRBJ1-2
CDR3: CASSLAGENYGYTF
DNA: TGTGCCAGCAGCTTGGCAGGGGAGAACTATGGCTACACCTTC

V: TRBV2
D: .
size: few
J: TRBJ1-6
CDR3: CASSTGNSPLHF
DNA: TGTGCCAGCAGTACAGGGAATTCACCCCTCCACTTT

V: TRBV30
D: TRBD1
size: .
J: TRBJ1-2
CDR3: CAWRDRGQNYGYTF
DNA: TGTGCCTGGAGAGACAGGGGCCAAAACTATGGCTACACCTTC

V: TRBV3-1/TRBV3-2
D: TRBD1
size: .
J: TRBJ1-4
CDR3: CASSPGTANEKLFF
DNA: TGTGCCAGCAGCCCGGGGACAGCGAATGAAAAACTGTTTTTT

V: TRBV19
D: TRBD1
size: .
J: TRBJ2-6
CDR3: CASSIVGQGLSGANVLTF
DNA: TGTGCCAGTAGTATAGTGGGACAGGGCCTCTCTGGGGCCAACGTCCTGACTTTC

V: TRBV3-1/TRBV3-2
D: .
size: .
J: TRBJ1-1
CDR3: CASSQVDRGTAFF
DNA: TGTGCCAGCAGCCAAGTCGATAGGGGAACCGCTTTCTTT

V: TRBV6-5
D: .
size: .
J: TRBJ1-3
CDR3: CASESSGNTIYF
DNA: TGTGCCAGCGAGAGCTCTGGAAACACCATATATTTT

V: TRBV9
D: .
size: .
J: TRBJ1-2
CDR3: CASSVVRAMGNGYTF
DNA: TGTGCCAGCAGCGTAGTGAGGGCCATGGGGAATGGCTACACCTTC

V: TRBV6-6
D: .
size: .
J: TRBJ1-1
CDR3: CASSPSDTPLNTEAFF
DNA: TGTGCCAGCAGCCCTTCCGACACCCCCTTGAACACTGAAGCTTTCTTT

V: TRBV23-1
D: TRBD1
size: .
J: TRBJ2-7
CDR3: CASSQLTGGREQYF
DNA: TGCGCCAGCAGTCAACTAACAGGGGGGAGGGAGCAGTACTTC

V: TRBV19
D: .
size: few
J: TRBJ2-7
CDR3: CASSITLSYEQYF
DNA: TGTGCCAGTAGTATTACACTATCCTACGAGCAGTACTTC

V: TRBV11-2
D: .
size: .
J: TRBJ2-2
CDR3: CASSLERGGELFF
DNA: TGTGCCAGCAGCTTAGAGCGTGGCGGGGAGCTGTTTTTT

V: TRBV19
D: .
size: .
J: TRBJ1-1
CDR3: CASSIVQGTGEAFF
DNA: TGTGCCAGTAGTATTGTCCAGGGAACGGGTGAAGCTTTCTTT

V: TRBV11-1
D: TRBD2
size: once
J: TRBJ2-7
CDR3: CASSTSGGTYEQYF
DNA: TGTGCCAGCAGCACTAGCGGGGGAACCTACGAGCAGTACTTC

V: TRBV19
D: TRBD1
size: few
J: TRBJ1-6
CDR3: CASSQPGQGDPLHF
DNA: TGTGCCAGTAGTCAACCGGGACAGGGTGACCCCCTCCACTTT

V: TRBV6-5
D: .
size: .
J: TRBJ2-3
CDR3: CASRAWTDVADTQYF
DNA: TGTGCCAGCAGGGCCTGGACAGATGTGGCAGATACGCAGTATTTT

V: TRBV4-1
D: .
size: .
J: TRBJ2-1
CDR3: CASSQVAAGMVPQSSYNEQFF
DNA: TGCGCCAGCAGCCAAGTAGCGGCAGGCATGGTCCCCCAGAGCTCCTACAATGAGCAGTTCTTC

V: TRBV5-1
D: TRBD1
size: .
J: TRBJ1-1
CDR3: CASSSSGGVLNTEAFF
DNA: TGCGCCAGCAGTTCATCAGGGGGCGTACTGAACACTGAAGCTTTCTTT

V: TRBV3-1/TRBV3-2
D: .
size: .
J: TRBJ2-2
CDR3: CASTKNTGELFF
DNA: TGTGCCAGCACCAAGAACACCGGGGAGCTGTTTTTT

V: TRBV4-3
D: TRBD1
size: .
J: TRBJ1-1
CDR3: CASSRGQGNTEAFF
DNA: TGCGCCAGCAGCCGAGGACAGGGGAACACTGAAGCTTTCTTT

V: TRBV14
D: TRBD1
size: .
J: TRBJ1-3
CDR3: CASSHIGQGRAGNTIYF
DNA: TGTGCCAGCAGCCATATCGGACAGGGTAGGGCTGGAAACACCATATATTTT

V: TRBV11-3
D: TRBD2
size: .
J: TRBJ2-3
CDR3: CASSLYSSLAGGTDTQYF
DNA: TGTGCCAGCAGCTTATACAGTTCACTAGCGGGAGGAACAGATACGCAGTATTTT

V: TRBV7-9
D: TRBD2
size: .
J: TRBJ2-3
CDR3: CASSLKGTSGSTDTQYF
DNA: TGTGCCAGCAGCCTGAAAGGGACTAGCGGGAGCACAGATACGCAGTATTTT

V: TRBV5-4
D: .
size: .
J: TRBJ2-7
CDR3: CASSGQGTYEQYF
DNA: TGTGCCAGCAGCGGTCAGGGGACCTACGAGCAGTACTTC

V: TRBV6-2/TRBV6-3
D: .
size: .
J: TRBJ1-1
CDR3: CASSPLVPGTEAFF
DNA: TGTGCCAGCAGCCCCCTAGTACCCGGCACTGAAGCTTTCTTT

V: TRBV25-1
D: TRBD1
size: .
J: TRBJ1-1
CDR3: CASSEWDRGDETAEAFF
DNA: TGTGCCAGCAGTGAATGGGACAGGGGAGACGAGACGGCTGAAGCTTTCTTT

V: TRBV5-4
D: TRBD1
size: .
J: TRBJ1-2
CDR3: CASSEQGANYGYTF
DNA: TGTGCCAGCAGCGAACAGGGGGCTAACTATGGCTACACCTTC

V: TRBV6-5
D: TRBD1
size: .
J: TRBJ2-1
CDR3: CASSWDRAYEQFF
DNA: TGTGCCAGCAGTTGGGACAGGGCCTATGAGCAGTTCTTC

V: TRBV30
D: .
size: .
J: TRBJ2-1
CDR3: CAWSSSSRNEQFF
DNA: TGTGCCTGGAGCTCTTCTAGCAGGAATGAGCAGTTCTTC

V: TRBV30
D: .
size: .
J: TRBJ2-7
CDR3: CAWTGQPTSHEQYF
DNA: TGTGCCTGGACCGGACAGCCCACGTCCCACGAGCAGTACTTC

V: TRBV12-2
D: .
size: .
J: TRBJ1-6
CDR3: CASRLARGESSYNSPLHF
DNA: TGTGCAAGTCGCTTAGCGCGCGGGGAGAGCTCCTATAATTCACCCCTCCACTTT

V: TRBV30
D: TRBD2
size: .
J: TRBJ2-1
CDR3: CAWTTSGGPYNEQFF
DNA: TGTGCCTGGACGACTAGCGGGGGGCCCTACAATGAGCAGTTCTTC

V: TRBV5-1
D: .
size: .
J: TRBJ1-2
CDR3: CASSLDLDSIYGYTF
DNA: TGCGCCAGCAGCTTGGATTTGGACAGTATTTATGGCTACACCTTC

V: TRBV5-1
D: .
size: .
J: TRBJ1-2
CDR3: CASSVLPGDGYTF
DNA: TGCGCCAGCAGCGTGCTCCCAGGGGATGGCTACACCTTC

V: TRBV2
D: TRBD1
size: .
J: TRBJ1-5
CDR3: CASSEDRGNQPQHF
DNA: TGTGCCAGCAGCGAGGACAGGGGGAATCAGCCCCAGCATTTT

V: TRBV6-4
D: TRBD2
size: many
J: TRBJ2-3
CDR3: CASSKAGGTDTQYF
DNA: TGTGCCAGCAGTAAAGCGGGAGGAACAGATACGCAGTATTTT

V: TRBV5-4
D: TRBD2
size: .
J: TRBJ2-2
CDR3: CASSSGLAGGPTGELFF
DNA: TGTGCCAGCAGCAGTGGACTAGCGGGGGGGCCCACCGGGGAGCTGTTTTTT

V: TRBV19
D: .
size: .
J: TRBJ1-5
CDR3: CASALTGGNQPQHF
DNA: TGTGCCAGTGCCCTTACAGGCGGCAATCAGCCCCAGCATTTT

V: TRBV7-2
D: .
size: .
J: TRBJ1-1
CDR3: CASSLGGRQNTEAFF
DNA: TGTGCCAGCAGCTTGGGGGGACGTCAGAACACTGAAGCTTTCTTT

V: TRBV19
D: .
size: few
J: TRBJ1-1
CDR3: CASSLHQGTEAFF
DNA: TGTGCCAGTAGTCTCCATCAGGGTACTGAAGCTTTCTTT

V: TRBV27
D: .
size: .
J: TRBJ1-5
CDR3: CASSPGGFNQPQHF
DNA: TGTGCCAGCAGTCCCGGGGGATTCAATCAGCCCCAGCATTTT

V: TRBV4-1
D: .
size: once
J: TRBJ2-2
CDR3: CASSQRGSRPTNTGELFF
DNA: TGCGCCAGCAGCCAAAGGGGGTCCCGGCCGACGAACACCGGGGAGCTGTTTTTT

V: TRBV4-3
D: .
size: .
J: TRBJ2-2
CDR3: CASSQVLNTGELFF
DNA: TGCGCCAGCAGCCAAGTTCTTAACACCGGGGAGCTGTTTTTT

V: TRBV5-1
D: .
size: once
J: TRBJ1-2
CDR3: CASSRLAGDAYGYTF
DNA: TGCGCCAGCAGCCGCCTGGCAGGGGACGCCTATGGCTACACCTTC